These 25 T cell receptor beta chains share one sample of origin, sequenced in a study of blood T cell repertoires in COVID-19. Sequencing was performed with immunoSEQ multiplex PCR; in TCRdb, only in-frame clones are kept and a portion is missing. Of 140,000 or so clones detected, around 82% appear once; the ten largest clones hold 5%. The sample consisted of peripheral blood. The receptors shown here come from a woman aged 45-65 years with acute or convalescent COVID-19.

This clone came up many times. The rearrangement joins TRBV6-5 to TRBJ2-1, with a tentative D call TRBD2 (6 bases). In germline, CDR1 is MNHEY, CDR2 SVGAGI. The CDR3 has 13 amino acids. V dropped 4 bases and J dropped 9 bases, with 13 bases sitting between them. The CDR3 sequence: CASSWGLGSEQFF. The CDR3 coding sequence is TGTGCCAGCAGTTGGGGACTGGGGAGTGAGCAGTTCTTC.

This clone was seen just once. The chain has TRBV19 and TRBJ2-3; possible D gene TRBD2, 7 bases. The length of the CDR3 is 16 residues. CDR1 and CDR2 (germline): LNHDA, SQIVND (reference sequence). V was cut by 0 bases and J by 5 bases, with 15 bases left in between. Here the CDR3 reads CASSIDVGGAIDTQYF. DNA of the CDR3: TGTGCCAGTAGTATAGATGTAGGGGGGGCAATAGATACGCAGTATTTT.

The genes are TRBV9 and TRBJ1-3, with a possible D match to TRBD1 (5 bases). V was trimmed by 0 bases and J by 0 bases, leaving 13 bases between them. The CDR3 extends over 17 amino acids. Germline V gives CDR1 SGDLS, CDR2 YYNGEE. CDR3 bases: TGTGCCAGCAGCGTAGGTACTGACAGCAGCTCTGGAAACACCATATATTTT. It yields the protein CASSVGTDSSSGNTIYF.

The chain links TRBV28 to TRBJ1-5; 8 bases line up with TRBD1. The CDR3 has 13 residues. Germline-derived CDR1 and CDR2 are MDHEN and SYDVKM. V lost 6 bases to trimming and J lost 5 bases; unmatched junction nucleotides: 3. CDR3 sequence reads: CASRGQGYQPQHF. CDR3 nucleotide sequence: TGTGCCAGCAGAGGACAGGGCTATCAGCCCCAGCATTTT.

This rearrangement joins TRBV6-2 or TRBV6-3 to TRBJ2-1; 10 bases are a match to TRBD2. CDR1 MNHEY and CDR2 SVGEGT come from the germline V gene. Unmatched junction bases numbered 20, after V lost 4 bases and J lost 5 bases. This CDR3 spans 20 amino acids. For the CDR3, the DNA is TGTGCCAGCAGTTTATTGAATCTTTATGAAGCGGGGGGGGAGAACAATGAGCAGTTCTTC. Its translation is CASSLLNLYEAGGENNEQFF.

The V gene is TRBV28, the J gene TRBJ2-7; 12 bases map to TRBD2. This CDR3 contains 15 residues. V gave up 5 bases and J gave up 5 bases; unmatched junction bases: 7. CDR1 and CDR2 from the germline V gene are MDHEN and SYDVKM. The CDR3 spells CASSASGGAVNEQYF. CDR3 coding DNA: TGTGCCAGCAGTGCTAGCGGGGGGGCAGTCAACGAGCAGTACTTC.

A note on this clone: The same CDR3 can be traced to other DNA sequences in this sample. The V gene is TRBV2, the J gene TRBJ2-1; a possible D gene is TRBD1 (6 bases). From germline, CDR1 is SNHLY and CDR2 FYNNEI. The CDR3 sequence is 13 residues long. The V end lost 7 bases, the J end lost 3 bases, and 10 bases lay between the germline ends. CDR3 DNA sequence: TGTGCCAGCATTGTGGACAGCTACAATGAGCAGTTCTTC. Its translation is CASIVDSYNEQFF.

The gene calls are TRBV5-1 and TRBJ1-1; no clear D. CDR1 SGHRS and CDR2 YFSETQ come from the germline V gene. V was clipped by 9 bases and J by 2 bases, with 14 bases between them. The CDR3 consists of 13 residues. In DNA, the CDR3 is TGCGCCACCTCCGCACAATCAAACACTGAAGCTTTCTTT. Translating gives CATSAQSNTEAFF.

CDR3 DNA sequence: TGTGCCAGCAGTTATTCCGGGATGACAGATACGCAGTATTTT. Encoded protein: CASSYSGMTDTQYF. J is TRBJ2-3 and V is TRBV6-6; D is perhaps TRBD2 (5 bases). The V gene's germline CDR1 is MNHNY and CDR2 SVGAGI (reference sequence). Trimming left V 3 bases short and J 3 bases short, with 10 bases between. This CDR3 spans 14 amino acids.

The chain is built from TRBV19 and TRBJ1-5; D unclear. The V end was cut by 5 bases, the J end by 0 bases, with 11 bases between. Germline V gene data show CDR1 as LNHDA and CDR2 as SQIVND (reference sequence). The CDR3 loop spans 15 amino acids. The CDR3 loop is CASSVYSDSNQPQHF. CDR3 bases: TGTGCCAGTAGTGTCTACAGTGATAGCAATCAGCCCCAGCATTTT. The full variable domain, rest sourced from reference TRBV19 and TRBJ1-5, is DGGITQSPKYLFRKEGQNVTLSCEQNLNHDAMYWYRQDPGQGLRLIYYSQIVNDFQKGDIAEGYSVSREKKESFPLTVTSAQKNPTAFYLCASSVYSDSNQPQHFGDGTRLSIL.

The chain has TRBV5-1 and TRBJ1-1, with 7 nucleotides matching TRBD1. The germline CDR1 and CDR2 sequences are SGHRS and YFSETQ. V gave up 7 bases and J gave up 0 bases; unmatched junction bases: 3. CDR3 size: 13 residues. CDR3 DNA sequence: TGCGCCAGCTCACAGGGGATGAACACTGAAGCTTTCTTT. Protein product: CASSQGMNTEAFF.

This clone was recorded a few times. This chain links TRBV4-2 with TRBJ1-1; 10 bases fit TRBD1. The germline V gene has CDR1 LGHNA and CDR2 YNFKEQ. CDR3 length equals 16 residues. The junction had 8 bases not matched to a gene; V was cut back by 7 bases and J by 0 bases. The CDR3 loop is CASNPGQGLLNTEAFF. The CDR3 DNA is TGTGCCAGCAACCCGGGACAGGGGCTCCTGAACACTGAAGCTTTCTTT.

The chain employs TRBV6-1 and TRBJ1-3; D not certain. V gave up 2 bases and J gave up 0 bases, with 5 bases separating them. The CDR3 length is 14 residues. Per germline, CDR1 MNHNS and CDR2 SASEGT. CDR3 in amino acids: CASSEPSSGNTIYF. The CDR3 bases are TGTGCCAGCAGTGAACCCTCCTCTGGAAACACCATATATTTT.

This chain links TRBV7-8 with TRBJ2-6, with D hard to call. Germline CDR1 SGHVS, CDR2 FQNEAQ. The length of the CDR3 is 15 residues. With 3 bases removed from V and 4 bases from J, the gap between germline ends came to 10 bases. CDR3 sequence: CASSFNGRGANVLTF. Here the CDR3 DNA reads TGTGCCAGCAGCTTTAATGGTCGGGGGGCCAACGTCCTGACTTTC. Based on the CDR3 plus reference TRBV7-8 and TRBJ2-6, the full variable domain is GAGVSQSPRYKVAKRGQDVALRCDPISGHVSLFWYQQALGQGPEFLTYFQNEAQLDKSGLPSDRFFAERPEGSVSTLKIQRTQQEDSAVYLCASSFNGRGANVLTFGAGSRLTVL.

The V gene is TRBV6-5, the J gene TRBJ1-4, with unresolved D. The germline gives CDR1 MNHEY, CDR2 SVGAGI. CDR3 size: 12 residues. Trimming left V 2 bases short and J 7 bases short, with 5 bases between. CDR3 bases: TGTGCCAGCAGTTACCTCGGTGAAAAACTGTTTTTT. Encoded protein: CASSYLGEKLFF.

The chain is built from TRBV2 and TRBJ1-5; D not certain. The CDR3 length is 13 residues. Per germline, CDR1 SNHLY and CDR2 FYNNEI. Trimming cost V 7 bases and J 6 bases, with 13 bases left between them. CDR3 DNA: TGTGCCAGCATTTACGGAGAGGGTCAGCCCCAGCATTTT. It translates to CASIYGEGQPQHF. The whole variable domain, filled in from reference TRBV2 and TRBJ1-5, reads EPEVTQTPSHQVTQMGQEVILRCVPISNHLYFYWYRQILGQKVEFLVSFYNNEISEKSEIFDDQFSVERPDGSNFTLKIRSTKLEDSAMYFCASIYGEGQPQHFGDGTRLSIL.

CDR3 DNA: TGTGCCAGCAGTTACTGGGAGGACACTGAAGCTTTCTTT. Translation: CASSYWEDTEAFF. V gene TRBV6-5 combines with J gene TRBJ1-1, with D unclear. The CDR3 covers 13 residues. CDR1 is MNHEY, CDR2 SVGAGI, per germline. Trimming removed 1 base from V and 3 bases from J, with 6 bases in between.

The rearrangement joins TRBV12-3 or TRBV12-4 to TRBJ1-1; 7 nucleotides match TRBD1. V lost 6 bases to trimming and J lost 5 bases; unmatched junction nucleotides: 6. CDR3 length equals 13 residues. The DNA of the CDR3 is TGTGCCAGCAGCCTCGGACAGGATACTGAAGCTTTCTTT. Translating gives CASSLGQDTEAFF.

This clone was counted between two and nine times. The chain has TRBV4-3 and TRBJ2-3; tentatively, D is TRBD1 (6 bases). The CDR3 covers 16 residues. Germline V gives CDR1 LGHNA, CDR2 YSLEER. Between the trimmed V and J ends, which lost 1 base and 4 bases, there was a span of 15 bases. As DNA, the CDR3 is TGCGCCAGCAGCCAAGGTAACAGGGCTGTCGCAGATACGCAGTATTTT. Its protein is CASSQGNRAVADTQYF.

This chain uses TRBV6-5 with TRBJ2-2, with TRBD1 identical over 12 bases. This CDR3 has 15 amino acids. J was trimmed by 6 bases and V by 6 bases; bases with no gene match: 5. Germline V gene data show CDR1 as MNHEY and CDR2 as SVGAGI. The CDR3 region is CASRPGQGAAGELFF. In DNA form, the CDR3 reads TGTGCCAGCAGGCCGGGACAGGGGGCGGCCGGGGAGCTGTTTTTT.

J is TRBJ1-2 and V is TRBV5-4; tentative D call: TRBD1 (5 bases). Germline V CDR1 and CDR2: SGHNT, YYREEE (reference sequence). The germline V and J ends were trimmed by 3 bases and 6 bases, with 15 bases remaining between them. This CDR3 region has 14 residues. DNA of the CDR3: TGTGCCAGCAGCTGGGGGGTAGGGGCGGATGGCTACACCTTC. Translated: CASSWGVGADGYTF.

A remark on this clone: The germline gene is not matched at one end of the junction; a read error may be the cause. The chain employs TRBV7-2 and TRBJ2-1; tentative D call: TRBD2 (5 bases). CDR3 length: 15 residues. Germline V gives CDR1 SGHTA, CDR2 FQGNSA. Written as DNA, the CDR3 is TGTGCCAGCAGCTTTTTAGGGAGCTCCCACAATGAGCAGTTCTTC. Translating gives CASSFLGSSHNEQFF.

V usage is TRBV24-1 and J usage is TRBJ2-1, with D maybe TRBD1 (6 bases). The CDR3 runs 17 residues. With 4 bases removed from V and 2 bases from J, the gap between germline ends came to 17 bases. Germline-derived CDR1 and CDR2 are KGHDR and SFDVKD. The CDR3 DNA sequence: TGTGCCACCAGTGACTCCGACCGGGACATAACCTACAATGAGCAGTTCTTC. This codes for CATSDSDRDITYNEQFF.

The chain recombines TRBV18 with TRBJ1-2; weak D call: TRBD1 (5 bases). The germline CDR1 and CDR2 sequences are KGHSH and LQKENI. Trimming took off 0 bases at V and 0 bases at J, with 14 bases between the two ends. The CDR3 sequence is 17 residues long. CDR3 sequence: CASSPPNSRAANYGYTF. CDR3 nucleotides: TGTGCCAGCTCACCACCGAATTCCAGGGCAGCTAACTATGGCTACACCTTC. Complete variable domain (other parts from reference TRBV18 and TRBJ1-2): NAGVMQNPRHLVRRRGQEARLRCSPMKGHSHVYWYRQLPEEGLKFMVYLQKENIIDESGMPKERFSAEFPKEGPSILRIQQVVRGDSAAYFCASSPPNSRAANYGYTFGSGTRLTVV.

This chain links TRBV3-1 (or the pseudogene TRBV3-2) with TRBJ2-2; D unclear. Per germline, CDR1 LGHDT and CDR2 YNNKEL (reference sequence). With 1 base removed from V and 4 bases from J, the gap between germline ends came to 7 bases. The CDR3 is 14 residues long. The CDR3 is CASSQGRSTGELFF. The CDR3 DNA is TGTGCCAGCAGCCAAGGGCGGTCCACCGGGGAGCTGTTTTTT.